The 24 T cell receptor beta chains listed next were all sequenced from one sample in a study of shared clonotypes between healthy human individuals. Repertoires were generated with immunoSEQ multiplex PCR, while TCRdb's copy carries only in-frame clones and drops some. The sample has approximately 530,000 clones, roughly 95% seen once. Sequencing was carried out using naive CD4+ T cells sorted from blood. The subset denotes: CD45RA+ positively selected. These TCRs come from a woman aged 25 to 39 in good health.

CDR3 protein: CASSPVINIGTEAFF. In DNA, the CDR3 is TGTGCCAGCTCACCAGTGATTAATATCGGGACTGAAGCTTTCTTT. The genes are TRBV18 and TRBJ1-1, with D hard to call. Germline CDR1 reads KGHSH; CDR2 reads LQKENI. The ends were cut back, 2 bases at V and 5 bases at J, with 15 bases in the middle. The CDR3 covers 15 residues.

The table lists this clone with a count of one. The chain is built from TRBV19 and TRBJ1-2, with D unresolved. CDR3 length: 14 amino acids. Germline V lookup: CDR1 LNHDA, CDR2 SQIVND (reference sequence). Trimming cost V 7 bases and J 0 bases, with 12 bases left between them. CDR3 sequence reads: CASMGRVSNYGYTF. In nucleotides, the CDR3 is TGTGCCAGTATGGGTCGTGTTTCTAACTATGGCTACACCTTC.

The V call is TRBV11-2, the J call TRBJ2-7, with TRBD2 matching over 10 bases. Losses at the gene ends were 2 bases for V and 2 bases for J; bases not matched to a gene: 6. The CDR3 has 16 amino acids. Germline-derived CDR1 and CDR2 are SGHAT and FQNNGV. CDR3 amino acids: CASSLLLAGQPYEQYF. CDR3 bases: TGTGCCAGCAGCTTATTACTAGCGGGGCAACCCTACGAGCAGTACTTC.

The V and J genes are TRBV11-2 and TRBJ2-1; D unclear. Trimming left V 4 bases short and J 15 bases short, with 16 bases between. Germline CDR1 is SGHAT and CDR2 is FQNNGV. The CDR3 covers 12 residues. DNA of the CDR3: TGTGCCAGCAGCTCCCCCAGTCCTAAGAGGTTCTTC. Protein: CASSSPSPKRFF.

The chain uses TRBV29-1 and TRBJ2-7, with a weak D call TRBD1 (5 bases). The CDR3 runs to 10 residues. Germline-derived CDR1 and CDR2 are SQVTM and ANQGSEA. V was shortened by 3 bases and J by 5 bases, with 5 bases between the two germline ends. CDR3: CSVDRDEQYF. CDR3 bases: TGCAGCGTTGACAGGGACGAGCAGTACTTC.

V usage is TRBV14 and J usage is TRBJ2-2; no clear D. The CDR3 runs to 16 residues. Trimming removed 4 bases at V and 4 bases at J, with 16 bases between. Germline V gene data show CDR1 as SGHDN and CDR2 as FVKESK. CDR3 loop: CASSRSSVSGTGELFF. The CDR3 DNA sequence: TGTGCCAGCAGCCGAAGTTCAGTTTCGGGCACCGGGGAGCTGTTTTTT.

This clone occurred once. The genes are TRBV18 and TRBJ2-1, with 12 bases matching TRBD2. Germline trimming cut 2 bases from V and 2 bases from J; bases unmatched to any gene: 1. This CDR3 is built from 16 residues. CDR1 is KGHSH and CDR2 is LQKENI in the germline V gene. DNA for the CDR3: TGTGCCAGCTCACCAAGACTAGCGGGGGCCTACAATGAGCAGTTCTTC. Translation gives CASSPRLAGAYNEQFF.

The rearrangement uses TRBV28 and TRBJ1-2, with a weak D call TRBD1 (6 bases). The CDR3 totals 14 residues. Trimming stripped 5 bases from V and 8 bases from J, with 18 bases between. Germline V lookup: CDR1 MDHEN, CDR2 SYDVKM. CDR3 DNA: TGTGCCAGCAGTCGGACAGCACCCCGGTACGGCTACACCTTC. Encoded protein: CASSRTAPRYGYTF.

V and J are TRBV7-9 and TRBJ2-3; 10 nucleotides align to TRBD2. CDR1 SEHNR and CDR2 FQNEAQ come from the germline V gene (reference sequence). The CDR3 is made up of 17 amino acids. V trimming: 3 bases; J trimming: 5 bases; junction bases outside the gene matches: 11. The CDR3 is CASSLEVLAGDIDTQYF. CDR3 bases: TGTGCCAGCAGCTTGGAGGTCCTAGCGGGAGATATAGATACGCAGTATTTT.

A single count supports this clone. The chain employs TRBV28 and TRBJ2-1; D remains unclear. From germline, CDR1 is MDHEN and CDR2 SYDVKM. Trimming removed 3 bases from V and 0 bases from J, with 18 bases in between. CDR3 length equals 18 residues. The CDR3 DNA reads TGTGCCAGCAGTTTTCAGCTGGTTCTATCAAGCTCCTACAATGAGCAGTTCTTC. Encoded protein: CASSFQLVLSSSYNEQFF.

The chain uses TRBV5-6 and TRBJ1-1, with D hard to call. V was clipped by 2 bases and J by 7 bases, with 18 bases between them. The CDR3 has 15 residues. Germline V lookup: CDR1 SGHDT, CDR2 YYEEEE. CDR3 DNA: TGTGCCAGCAGCTTTGTTAGAGTGCGAACCGATGAAGCTTTCTTT. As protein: CASSFVRVRTDEAFF.

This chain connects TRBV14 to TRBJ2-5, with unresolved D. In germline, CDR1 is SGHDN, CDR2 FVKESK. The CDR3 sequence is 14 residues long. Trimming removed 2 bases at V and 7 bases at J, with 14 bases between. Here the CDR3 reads CASSQLQATGTQYF. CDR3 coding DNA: TGTGCCAGCAGCCAACTGCAGGCTACGGGGACCCAGTACTTC.

CDR3 residues: CASSWISLSTDTQYF. As DNA, the CDR3 is TGTGCCAGCAGTTGGATATCACTTTCCACAGATACGCAGTATTTT. The genes are TRBV28 and TRBJ2-3; D gene unclear. The CDR3 contains 15 residues. Per the germline V gene, CDR1 is MDHEN and CDR2 is SYDVKM. V was trimmed by 4 bases and J by 2 bases, leaving 13 bases between them.

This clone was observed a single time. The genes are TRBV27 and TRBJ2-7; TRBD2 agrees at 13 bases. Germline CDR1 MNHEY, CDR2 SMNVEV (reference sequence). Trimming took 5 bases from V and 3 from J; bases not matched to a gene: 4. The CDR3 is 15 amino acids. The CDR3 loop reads CASSPGLAGVYEQYF. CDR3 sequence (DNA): TGTGCCAGCAGTCCAGGACTAGCGGGAGTCTACGAGCAGTACTTC.

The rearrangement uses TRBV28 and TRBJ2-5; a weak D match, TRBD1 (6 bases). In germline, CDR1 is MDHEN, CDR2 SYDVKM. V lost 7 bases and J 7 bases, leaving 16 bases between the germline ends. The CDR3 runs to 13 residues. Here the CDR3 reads CASKLNRVGTQYF. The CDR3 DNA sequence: TGTGCCAGCAAATTGAACAGGGTCGGGACCCAGTACTTC.

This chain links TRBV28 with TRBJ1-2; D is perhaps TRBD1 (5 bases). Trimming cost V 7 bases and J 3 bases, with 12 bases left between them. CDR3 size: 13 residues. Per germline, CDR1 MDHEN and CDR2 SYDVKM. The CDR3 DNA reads TGTGCCAGCACCGTCAGGGAGGACTATGGCTACACCTTC. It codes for CASTVREDYGYTF.

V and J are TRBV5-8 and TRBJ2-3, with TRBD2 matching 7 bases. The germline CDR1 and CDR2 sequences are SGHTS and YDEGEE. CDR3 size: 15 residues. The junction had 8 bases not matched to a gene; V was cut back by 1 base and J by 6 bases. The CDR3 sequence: CASSLWAGVADTQYF. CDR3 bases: TGTGCCAGCAGCTTGTGGGCGGGAGTGGCTGATACGCAGTATTTT.

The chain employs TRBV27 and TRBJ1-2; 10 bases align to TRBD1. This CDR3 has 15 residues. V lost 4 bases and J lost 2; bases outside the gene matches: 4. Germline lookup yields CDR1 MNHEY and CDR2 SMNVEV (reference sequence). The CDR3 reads CASSSRQGANYGYTF. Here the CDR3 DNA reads TGTGCCAGCAGTTCCCGACAGGGGGCGAACTATGGCTACACCTTC.

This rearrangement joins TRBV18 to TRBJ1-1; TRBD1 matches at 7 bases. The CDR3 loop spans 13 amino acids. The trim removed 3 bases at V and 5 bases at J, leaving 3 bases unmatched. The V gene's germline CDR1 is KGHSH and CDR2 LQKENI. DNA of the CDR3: TGTGCCAGCTCACCGAGGGGGCAGACTGAAGCTTTCTTT. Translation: CASSPRGQTEAFF.

CDR3 nucleotide sequence: TGTGCCAGCAGTTTACCTAGCGGGAAAGTTAATGAGCAGTTCTTC. Protein: CASSLPSGKVNEQFF. The chain uses TRBV28 and TRBJ2-1, with TRBD2 identical over 9 bases. This CDR3 is built from 15 residues. Trimming at V came to 2 bases and at J to 7 bases, leaving 6 bases not matched to a gene. CDR1 is MDHEN and CDR2 is SYDVKM in the germline V gene.

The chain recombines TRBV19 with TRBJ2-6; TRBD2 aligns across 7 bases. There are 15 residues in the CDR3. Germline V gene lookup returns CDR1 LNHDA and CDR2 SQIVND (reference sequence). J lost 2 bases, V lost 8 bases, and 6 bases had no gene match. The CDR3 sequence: CASRTSHAGANVLTF. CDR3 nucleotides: TGTGCCAGTCGGACTAGTCACGCTGGGGCCAACGTCCTGACTTTC.

For the CDR3, the DNA is TGTGCCACCAGCAGGAACAGCCCGAGCAGCAATCAGCCCCAGCATTTT. Translation gives CATSRNSPSSNQPQHF. The chain combines TRBV15 with TRBJ1-5; D gene ambiguous. Looked up from germline, CDR1 is LNHNV and CDR2 is YYDKDF (reference sequence). This CDR3 has 16 residues. V lost 3 bases and J 1 base, leaving 13 bases between the germline ends.

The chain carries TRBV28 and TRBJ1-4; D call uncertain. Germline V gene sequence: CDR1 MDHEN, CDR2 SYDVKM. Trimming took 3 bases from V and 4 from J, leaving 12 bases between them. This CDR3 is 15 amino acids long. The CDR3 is CASSFFGQDNEKLFF. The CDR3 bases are TGTGCCAGCAGTTTTTTTGGGCAGGATAATGAAAAACTGTTTTTT.

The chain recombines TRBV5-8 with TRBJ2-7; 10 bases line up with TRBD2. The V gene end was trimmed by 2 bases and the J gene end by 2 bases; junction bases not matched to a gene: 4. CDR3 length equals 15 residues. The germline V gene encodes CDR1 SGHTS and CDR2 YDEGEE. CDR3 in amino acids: CASSLAGGPPYEQYF. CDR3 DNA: TGTGCCAGCAGCTTAGCGGGAGGGCCCCCCTACGAGCAGTACTTC. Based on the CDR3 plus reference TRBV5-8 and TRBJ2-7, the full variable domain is EAGVTQSPTHLIKTRGQQATLRCSPISGHTSVYWYQQALGLGLQFLLWYDEGEERNRGNFPPRFSGRQFPNYSSELNVNALELEDSALYLCASSLAGGPPYEQYFGPGTRLTVT.